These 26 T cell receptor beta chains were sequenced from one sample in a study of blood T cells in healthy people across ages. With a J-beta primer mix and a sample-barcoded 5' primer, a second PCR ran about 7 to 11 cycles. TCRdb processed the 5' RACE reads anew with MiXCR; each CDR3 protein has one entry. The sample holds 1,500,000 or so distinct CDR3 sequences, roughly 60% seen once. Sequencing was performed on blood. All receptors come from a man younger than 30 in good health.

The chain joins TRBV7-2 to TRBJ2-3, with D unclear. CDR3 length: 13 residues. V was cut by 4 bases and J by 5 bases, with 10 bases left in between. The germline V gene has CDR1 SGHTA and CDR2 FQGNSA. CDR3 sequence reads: CASSWAPIDTQYF. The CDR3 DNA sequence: TGTGCCAGCAGCTGGGCTCCCATAGATACGCAGTATTTT.

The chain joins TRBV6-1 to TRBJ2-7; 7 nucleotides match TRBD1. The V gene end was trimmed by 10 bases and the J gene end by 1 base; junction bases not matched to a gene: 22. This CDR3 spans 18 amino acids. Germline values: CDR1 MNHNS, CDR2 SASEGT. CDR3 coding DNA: TGTGCCATTCCCACGACCCCTACAAAAGACAGGGAGTCCTACGAGCAGTACTTC. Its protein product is CAIPTTPTKDRESYEQYF.

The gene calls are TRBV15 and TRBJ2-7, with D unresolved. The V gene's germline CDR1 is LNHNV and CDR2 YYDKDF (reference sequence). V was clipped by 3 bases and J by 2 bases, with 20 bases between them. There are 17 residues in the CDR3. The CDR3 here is CATSSPTRIFLPYEQYF. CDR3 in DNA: TGTGCCACCAGCAGCCCCACCCGGATTTTCCTACCCTACGAGCAGTACTTC.

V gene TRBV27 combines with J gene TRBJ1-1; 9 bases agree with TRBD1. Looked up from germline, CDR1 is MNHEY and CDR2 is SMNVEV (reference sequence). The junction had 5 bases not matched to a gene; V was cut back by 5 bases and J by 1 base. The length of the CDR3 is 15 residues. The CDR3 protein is CASSDDRGTNTEAFF. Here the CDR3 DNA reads TGTGCCAGCAGTGACGACAGGGGGACGAACACTGAAGCTTTCTTT.

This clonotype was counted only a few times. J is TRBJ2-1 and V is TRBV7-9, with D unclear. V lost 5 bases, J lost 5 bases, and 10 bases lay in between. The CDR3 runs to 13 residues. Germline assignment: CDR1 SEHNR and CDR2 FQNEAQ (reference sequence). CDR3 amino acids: CASSPPAHNEQFF. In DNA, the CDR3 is TGTGCCAGCAGCCCCCCCGCGCACAATGAGCAGTTCTTC.

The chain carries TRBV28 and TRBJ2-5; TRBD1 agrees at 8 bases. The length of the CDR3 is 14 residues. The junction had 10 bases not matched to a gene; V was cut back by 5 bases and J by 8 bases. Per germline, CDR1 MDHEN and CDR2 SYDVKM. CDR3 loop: CASSTTGALSTQYF. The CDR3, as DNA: TGTGCCAGCAGTACGACAGGGGCCCTCTCTACCCAGTACTTC.

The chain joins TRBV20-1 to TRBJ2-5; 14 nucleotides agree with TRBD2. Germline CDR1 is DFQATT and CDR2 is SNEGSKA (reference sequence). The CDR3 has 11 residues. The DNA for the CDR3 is TGCAGCGGGACTAGCGGGAGTAAGCAGTACTTC. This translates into CSGTSGSKQYF.

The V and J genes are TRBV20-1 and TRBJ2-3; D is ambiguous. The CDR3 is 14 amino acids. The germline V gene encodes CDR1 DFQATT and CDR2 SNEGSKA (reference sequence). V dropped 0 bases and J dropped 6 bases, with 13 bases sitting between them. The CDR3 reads CSARESGFLDTQYF. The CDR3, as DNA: TGCAGTGCTAGAGAGTCGGGCTTTCTGGATACGCAGTATTTT.

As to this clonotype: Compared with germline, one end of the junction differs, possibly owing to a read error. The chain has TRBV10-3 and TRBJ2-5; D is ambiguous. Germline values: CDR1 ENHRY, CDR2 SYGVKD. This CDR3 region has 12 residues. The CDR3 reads CVISSVQETQYF. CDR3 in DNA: TGTGTCATCAGTTCCGTCCAAGAGACCCAGTACTTC.

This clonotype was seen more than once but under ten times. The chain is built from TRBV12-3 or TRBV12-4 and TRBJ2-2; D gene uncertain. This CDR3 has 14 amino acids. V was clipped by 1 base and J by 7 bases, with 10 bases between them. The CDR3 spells CASSLGTQDGELFF. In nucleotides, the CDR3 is TGTGCCAGCAGTTTAGGGACCCAAGACGGGGAGCTGTTTTTT.

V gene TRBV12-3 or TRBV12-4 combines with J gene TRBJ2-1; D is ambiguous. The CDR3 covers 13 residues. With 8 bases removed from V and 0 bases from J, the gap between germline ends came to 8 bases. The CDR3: CASALGSYNEQFF. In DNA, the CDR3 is TGTGCCAGCGCACTTGGCTCCTACAATGAGCAGTTCTTC.

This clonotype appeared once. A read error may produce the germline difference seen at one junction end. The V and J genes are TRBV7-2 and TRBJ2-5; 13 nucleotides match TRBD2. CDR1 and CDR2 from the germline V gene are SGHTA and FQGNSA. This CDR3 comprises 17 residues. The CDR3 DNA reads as TGCGCCAGCAGCCAAGGGACTAGCGGGAACCTCCAAGAGACCCAGTACTTC. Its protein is CASSQGTSGNLQETQYF.

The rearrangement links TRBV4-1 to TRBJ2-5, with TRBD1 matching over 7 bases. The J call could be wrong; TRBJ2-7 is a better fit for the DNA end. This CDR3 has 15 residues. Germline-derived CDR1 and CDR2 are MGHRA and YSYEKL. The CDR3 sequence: CASSQQPGQLNEQYF. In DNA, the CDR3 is TGCGCCAGCAGCCAACAACCGGGACAGCTTAACGAGCAGTACTTC.

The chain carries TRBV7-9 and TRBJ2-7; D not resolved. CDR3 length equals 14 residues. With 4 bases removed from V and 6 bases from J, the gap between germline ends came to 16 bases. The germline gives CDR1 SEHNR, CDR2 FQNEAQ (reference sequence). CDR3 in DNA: TGTGCCAGCAGCTCCGTCCGGACGTTTCGCGAGCAGTACTTC. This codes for CASSSVRTFREQYF.

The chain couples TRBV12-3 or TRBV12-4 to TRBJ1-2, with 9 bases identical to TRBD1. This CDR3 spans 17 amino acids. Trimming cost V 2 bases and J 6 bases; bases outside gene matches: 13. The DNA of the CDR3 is TGTGCCAGCAGTTTAAACCCCCTCCGGGACAGGGATCATGGCTACACCTTC. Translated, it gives CASSLNPLRDRDHGYTF.

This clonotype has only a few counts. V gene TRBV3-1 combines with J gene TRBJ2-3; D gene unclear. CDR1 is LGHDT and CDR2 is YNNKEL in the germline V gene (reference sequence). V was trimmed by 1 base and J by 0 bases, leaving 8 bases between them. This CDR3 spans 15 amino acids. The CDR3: CASSQVVESTDTQYF. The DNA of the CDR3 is TGTGCCAGCAGCCAAGTTGTAGAGAGCACAGATACGCAGTATTTT.

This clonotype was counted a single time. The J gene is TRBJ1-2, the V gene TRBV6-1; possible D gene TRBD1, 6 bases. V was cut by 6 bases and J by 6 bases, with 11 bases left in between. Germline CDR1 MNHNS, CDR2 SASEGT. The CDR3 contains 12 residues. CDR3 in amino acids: CASRGTTHGYTF. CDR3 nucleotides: TGTGCCAGCAGGGGGACAACCCATGGCTACACCTTC.

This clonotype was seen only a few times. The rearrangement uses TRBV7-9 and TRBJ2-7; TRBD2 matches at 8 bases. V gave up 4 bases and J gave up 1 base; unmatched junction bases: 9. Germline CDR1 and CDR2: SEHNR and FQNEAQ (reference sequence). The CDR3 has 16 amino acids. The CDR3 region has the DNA TGTGCCAGCAGCTATGGGGCTAGCGGGCATTCCTACGAGCAGTACTTC. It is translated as CASSYGASGHSYEQYF.

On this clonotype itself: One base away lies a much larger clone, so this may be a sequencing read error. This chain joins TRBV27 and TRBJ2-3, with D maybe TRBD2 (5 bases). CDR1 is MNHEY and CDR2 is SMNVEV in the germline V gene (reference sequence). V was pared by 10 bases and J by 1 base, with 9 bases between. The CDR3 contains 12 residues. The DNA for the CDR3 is TGTGCCACCAACGGGGGCACAGATACGCAGTATTTT. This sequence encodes CATNGGTDTQYF.

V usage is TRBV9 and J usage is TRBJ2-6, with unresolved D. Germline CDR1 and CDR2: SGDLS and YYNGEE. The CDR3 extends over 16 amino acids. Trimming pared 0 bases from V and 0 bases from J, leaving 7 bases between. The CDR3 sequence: CASSVGHSSGANVLTF. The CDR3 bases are TGTGCCAGCAGCGTAGGGCATAGCTCTGGGGCCAACGTCCTGACTTTC.

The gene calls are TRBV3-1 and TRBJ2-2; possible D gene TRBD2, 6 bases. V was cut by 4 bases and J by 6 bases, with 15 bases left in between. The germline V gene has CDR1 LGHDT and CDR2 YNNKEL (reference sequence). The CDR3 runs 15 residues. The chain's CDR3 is CASSPILGGAGELFF. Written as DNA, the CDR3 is TGTGCCAGCAGCCCAATTTTGGGGGGTGCCGGGGAGCTGTTTTTT.

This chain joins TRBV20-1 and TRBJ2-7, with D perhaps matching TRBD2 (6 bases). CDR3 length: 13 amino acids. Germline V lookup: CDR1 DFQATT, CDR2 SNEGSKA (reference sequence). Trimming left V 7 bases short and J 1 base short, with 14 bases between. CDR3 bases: TGCAGTGTCCTCCGCGGGACTTCCTACGAGCAGTACTTC. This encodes CSVLRGTSYEQYF.

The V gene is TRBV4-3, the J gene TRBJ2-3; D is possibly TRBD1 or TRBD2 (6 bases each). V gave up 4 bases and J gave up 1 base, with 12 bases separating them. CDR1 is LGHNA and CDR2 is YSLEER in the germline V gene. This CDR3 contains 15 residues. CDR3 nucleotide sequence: TGCGCCAGCAGCCGATCGGAGGGGGGCACAGATACGCAGTATTTT. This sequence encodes CASSRSEGGTDTQYF.

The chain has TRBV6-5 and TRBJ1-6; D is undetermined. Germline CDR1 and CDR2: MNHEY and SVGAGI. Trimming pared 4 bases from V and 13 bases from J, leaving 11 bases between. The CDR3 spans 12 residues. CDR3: CASSSDEVPLHF. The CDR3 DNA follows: TGTGCCAGCAGTTCCGACGAAGTTCCCCTCCACTTT.

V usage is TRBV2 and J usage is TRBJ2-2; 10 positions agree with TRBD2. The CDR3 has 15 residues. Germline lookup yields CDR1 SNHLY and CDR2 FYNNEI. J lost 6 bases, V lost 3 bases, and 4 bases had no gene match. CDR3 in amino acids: CASSEDSGRPGELFF. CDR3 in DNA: TGTGCCAGCAGTGAGGATAGCGGGAGGCCCGGGGAGCTGTTTTTT.

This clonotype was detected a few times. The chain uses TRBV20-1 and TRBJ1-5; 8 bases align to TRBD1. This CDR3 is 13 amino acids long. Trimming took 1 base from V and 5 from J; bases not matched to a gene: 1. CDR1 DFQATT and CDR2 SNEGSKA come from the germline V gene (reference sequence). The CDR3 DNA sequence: TGCAGTGCTAGAGGACAGGGGTATCAGCCCCAGCATTTT. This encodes CSARGQGYQPQHF.